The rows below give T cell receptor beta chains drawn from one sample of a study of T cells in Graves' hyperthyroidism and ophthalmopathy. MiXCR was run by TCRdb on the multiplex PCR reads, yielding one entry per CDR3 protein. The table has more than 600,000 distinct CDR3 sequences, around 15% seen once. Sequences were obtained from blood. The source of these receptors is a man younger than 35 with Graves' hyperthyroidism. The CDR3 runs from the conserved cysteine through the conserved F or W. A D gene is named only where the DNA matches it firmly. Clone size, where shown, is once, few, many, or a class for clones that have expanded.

cdr3_aa: CSARDPTTGGGTDTQYF
cdr3_nt: TGCAGTGCTAGAGATCCCACCACGGGAGGGGGCACAGATACGCAGTATTTT
cdr3_length: 17
clone_size: many
d_call: TRBD2
j_call: TRBJ2-3
v_call: TRBV20-1

cdr3_aa: CASSIISGSSYNEQFF
cdr3_nt: TGTGCCAGCAGCATAATAAGCGGGAGCTCCTACAATGAGCAGTTCTTC
cdr3_length: 16
clone_size: few
d_call: TRBD2
j_call: TRBJ2-1
v_call: TRBV9

cdr3_aa: CASSGSLAGSYNEQFF
cdr3_nt: TGTGCCAGCAGTGGATCACTAGCGGGCTCCTACAATGAGCAGTTCTTC
cdr3_length: 16
clone_size: .
d_call: TRBD2
j_call: TRBJ2-1
v_call: TRBV12-3/TRBV12-4

cdr3_aa: CASSPPRGRGTDTQYF
cdr3_nt: TGTGCCAGCTCACCACCCCGGGGTCGGGGGACAGATACGCAGTATTTT
cdr3_length: 16
clone_size: many
d_call: .
j_call: TRBJ2-3
v_call: TRBV18

cdr3_aa: CSAREITTNEKLFF
cdr3_nt: TGCAGTGCTAGGGAGATTACAACTAATGAAAAACTGTTTTTT
cdr3_length: 14
clone_size: many
d_call: .
j_call: TRBJ1-4
v_call: TRBV20-1

cdr3_aa: CSAIRGGGGNEQFF
cdr3_nt: TGCAGTGCTATACGTGGGGGGGGTGGCAATGAGCAGTTCTTC
cdr3_length: 14
clone_size: .
d_call: TRBD2
j_call: TRBJ2-1
v_call: TRBV20-1

cdr3_aa: CASSIYGSAGELFF
cdr3_nt: TGTGCCAGTAGTATCTACGGGAGCGCCGGGGAGCTGTTTTTT
cdr3_length: 14
clone_size: many
d_call: .
j_call: TRBJ2-2
v_call: TRBV19

cdr3_aa: CASSLPRELGTEAFF
cdr3_nt: TGTGCCAGCAGTCTCCCCAGGGAGCTGGGCACTGAAGCTTTCTTT
cdr3_length: 15
clone_size: many
d_call: .
j_call: TRBJ1-1
v_call: TRBV28

cdr3_aa: CSVQGGGSTDTQYF
cdr3_nt: TGCAGCGTCCAAGGGGGCGGGAGTACAGATACGCAGTATTTT
cdr3_length: 14
clone_size: .
d_call: .
j_call: TRBJ2-3
v_call: TRBV29-1

cdr3_aa: CSASGSINSPLHF
cdr3_nt: TGCAGTGCTAGTGGCAGTATAAATTCACCCCTCCACTTT
cdr3_length: 13
clone_size: few
d_call: .
j_call: TRBJ1-6
v_call: TRBV20-1

cdr3_aa: CASSLNGLDSPLHF
cdr3_nt: TGTGCCAGCAGTTTGAATGGTTTGGATTCACCCCTCCACTTT
cdr3_length: 14
clone_size: many
d_call: .
j_call: TRBJ1-6
v_call: TRBV27

cdr3_aa: CATTKWGSGRNEQFF
cdr3_nt: TGTGCCACCACCAAGTGGGGTAGCGGGAGAAATGAGCAGTTCTTC
cdr3_length: 15
clone_size: many
d_call: TRBD2
j_call: TRBJ2-1
v_call: TRBV11-1

cdr3_aa: CASSSGGQGQFF
cdr3_nt: TGTGCCAGCAGCTCCGGGGGGCAGGGCCAGTTCTTC
cdr3_length: 12
clone_size: .
d_call: .
j_call: TRBJ2-1
v_call: TRBV7-9

cdr3_aa: CATSDLTSGSSTDTQYF
cdr3_nt: TGTGCCACCAGTGATCTGACTAGCGGGTCTAGCACAGATACGCAGTATTTT
cdr3_length: 17
clone_size: many
d_call: TRBD2
j_call: TRBJ2-3
v_call: TRBV24-1

cdr3_aa: CASSRTSGGGEQYF
cdr3_nt: TGTGCCAGCAGCCGGACTAGCGGAGGCGGAGAGCAGTACTTC
cdr3_length: 14
clone_size: many
d_call: TRBD2
j_call: TRBJ2-7
v_call: TRBV7-8

cdr3_aa: CASSLEKFAYNEQFF
cdr3_nt: TGTGCCAGCAGCTTAGAGAAATTCGCCTACAATGAGCAGTTCTTC
cdr3_length: 15
clone_size: many
d_call: .
j_call: TRBJ2-1
v_call: TRBV11-2

cdr3_aa: CASSQARRGNEQFF
cdr3_nt: TGTGCCAGCAGCCAAGCGAGGCGGGGAAATGAGCAGTTCTTC
cdr3_length: 14
clone_size: .
d_call: .
j_call: TRBJ2-1
v_call: TRBV6-2/TRBV6-3

cdr3_aa: CSVENRVTGGYEQYF
cdr3_nt: TGCAGCGTTGAGAACCGAGTGACAGGGGGATACGAGCAGTACTTC
cdr3_length: 15
clone_size: .
d_call: TRBD1
j_call: TRBJ2-7
v_call: TRBV29-1

cdr3_aa: CATSRNDNSGNTIYF
cdr3_nt: TGTGCCACCAGCAGAAACGACAACTCTGGAAACACCATATATTTT
cdr3_length: 15
clone_size: few
d_call: .
j_call: TRBJ1-3
v_call: TRBV15

cdr3_aa: CASSLVGVADTQYF
cdr3_nt: TGTGCCAGCAGCTTAGTGGGAGTGGCAGATACGCAGTATTTT
cdr3_length: 14
clone_size: few
d_call: .
j_call: TRBJ2-3
v_call: TRBV7-9

cdr3_aa: CASSIDDSLNQPQHF
cdr3_nt: TGTGCCAGTAGTATAGACGACAGTCTAAATCAGCCCCAGCATTTT
cdr3_length: 15
clone_size: .
d_call: .
j_call: TRBJ1-5
v_call: TRBV19

cdr3_aa: CASSPLRDIQYF
cdr3_nt: TGTGCCAGCAGCCCTCTGCGGGACATTCAGTACTTC
cdr3_length: 12
clone_size: many
d_call: .
j_call: TRBJ2-4
v_call: TRBV12-3/TRBV12-4

cdr3_aa: CASTSLQMNTEAFF
cdr3_nt: TGTGCCAGCACATCCCTCCAGATGAACACTGAAGCTTTCTTT
cdr3_length: 14
clone_size: many
d_call: .
j_call: TRBJ1-1
v_call: TRBV7-9

cdr3_aa: CASSPLGLSYNEQFF
cdr3_nt: TGTGCCAGCAGTCCCTTGGGACTATCCTACAATGAGCAGTTCTTC
cdr3_length: 15
clone_size: .
d_call: TRBD2
j_call: TRBJ2-1
v_call: TRBV27

cdr3_aa: CASSPAAKNIQYF
cdr3_nt: TGTGCCAGCAGCCCGGCCGCCAAAAACATTCAGTACTTC
cdr3_length: 13
clone_size: .
d_call: .
j_call: TRBJ2-4
v_call: TRBV7-8

cdr3_aa: CAWSPGTAGDTIYF
cdr3_nt: TGTGCCTGGAGTCCCGGGACCGCGGGGGACACCATATATTTT
cdr3_length: 14
clone_size: many
d_call: .
j_call: TRBJ1-3
v_call: TRBV30

cdr3_aa: CASSQSGPIPYGYTF
cdr3_nt: TGCGCCAGCAGCCAATCAGGACCCATCCCCTATGGCTACACCTTC
cdr3_length: 15
clone_size: .
d_call: .
j_call: TRBJ1-2
v_call: TRBV4-1

cdr3_aa: CSARDHRVEQYF
cdr3_nt: TGCAGTGCTAGAGATCACAGGGTCGAGCAGTACTTC
cdr3_length: 12
clone_size: many
d_call: .
j_call: TRBJ2-7
v_call: TRBV20-1

cdr3_aa: CASSEAGLAAYNEQFF
cdr3_nt: TGTGCCAGCAGTGAAGCCGGGCTAGCGGCCTACAATGAGCAGTTCTTC
cdr3_length: 16
clone_size: .
d_call: TRBD2
j_call: TRBJ2-1
v_call: TRBV2

cdr3_aa: CASSSVLEQGTQYF
cdr3_nt: TGTGCCAGCAGCTCGGTACTAGAGCAGGGGACCCAGTACTTC
cdr3_length: 14
clone_size: many
d_call: .
j_call: TRBJ2-5
v_call: TRBV11-2

cdr3_aa: CASSFAPGSAGELFF
cdr3_nt: TGTGCCAGCAGCTTTGCCCCGGGTAGCGCCGGGGAGCTGTTTTTT
cdr3_length: 15
clone_size: .
d_call: .
j_call: TRBJ2-2
v_call: TRBV5-5

cdr3_aa: CASSKLTSGSSSYEQYF
cdr3_nt: TGTGCCAGCAGCAAGCTGACTAGCGGTTCGAGCTCCTACGAGCAGTACTTC
cdr3_length: 17
clone_size: .
d_call: TRBD2
j_call: TRBJ2-7
v_call: TRBV5-5